The next 11 T cell receptor beta chains were all read from a single sample in a study of cytomegalovirus exposure and HLA in healthy donors. Profiling relied on immunoSEQ multiplex PCR, and the TCRdb table lists in-frame clones only, not all of them. The sample holds about 120,000 clones, 89% seen once. The sequenced sample was PBMCs. The receptors here all came from a woman aged 18-29 years in good health and CMV-seronegative.

The chain recombines TRBV9 with TRBJ2-1; D ambiguous. V was pared by 5 bases and J by 5 bases, with 8 bases between. The germline gives CDR1 SGDLS, CDR2 YYNGEE. This CDR3 is built from 12 residues. The CDR3 loop reads CASSSGDNEQFF. DNA of the CDR3: TGTGCCAGCAGTTCAGGCGACAATGAGCAGTTCTTC.

The chain joins TRBV28 to TRBJ1-1; 7 bases align to TRBD1. The CDR3 runs 14 residues. Unmatched junction bases numbered 4, after V lost 3 bases and J lost 3 bases. CDR1 is MDHEN, CDR2 SYDVKM, per germline. The CDR3 spells CASSFRGPYTEAFF. CDR3 nucleotide sequence: TGTGCCAGCAGTTTTAGGGGGCCCTACACTGAAGCTTTCTTT.

The V gene is TRBV15, the J gene TRBJ1-2, with 7 bases aligning to TRBD1. V gave up 0 bases and J gave up 8 bases; unmatched junction bases: 3. CDR3 length equals 13 residues. From germline, CDR1 is LNHNV and CDR2 YYDKDF (reference sequence). The CDR3 is CATSRDGTAGYTF. DNA for the CDR3: TGTGCCACCAGCAGAGACGGGACAGCCGGCTACACCTTC.

This clone occurred once. The chain combines TRBV7-2 with TRBJ2-6; a weak D match, TRBD1 (6 bases). In germline, CDR1 is SGHTA, CDR2 FQGNSA. V gave up 0 bases and J gave up 4 bases, with 10 bases separating them. The CDR3 consists of 16 residues. The CDR3 coding sequence is TGTGCCAGCAGCTTAGCCCCAGGGGAAGGGGCCAACGTCCTGACTTTC. Translating it yields CASSLAPGEGANVLTF.

This clone was observed a handful of times. This chain links TRBV19 with TRBJ2-1; tentatively, D is TRBD2 (5 bases). V lost 0 bases to trimming and J lost 9 bases, with 9 bases between them. The CDR3 is 13 residues long. Germline V lookup: CDR1 LNHDA, CDR2 SQIVND (reference sequence). The CDR3 DNA follows: TGTGCCAGTAGTATAGATCTAGCTGGTGAGCAGTTCTTC. It is translated as CASSIDLAGEQFF.

The rearrangement links TRBV30 to TRBJ2-3; perhaps TRBD1 as D (5 bases). CDR3 length: 13 amino acids. Germline-derived CDR1 and CDR2 are GTSNPN and SVGIG (reference sequence). V was cut by 2 bases and J by 1 base, with 7 bases left in between. For the CDR3, the DNA is TGTGCCTGGAGTTTAGGGGGCACAGATACGCAGTATTTT. Translation gives CAWSLGGTDTQYF. Full variable domain (outside the CDR3, taken from reference TRBV30 and TRBJ2-3): SQTIHQWPATLVQPVGSPLSLECTVEGTSNPNLYWYRQAAGRGLQLLFYSVGIGQISSEVPQNLSASRPQDRQFILSSKKLLLSDSGFYLCAWSLGGTDTQYFGPGTRLTVL.

The CDR3 DNA is TGTGCCAGCAGCTTTGGACTTGGAGATACGCAGTATTTT. It translates to CASSFGLGDTQYF. The V call is TRBV5-6, the J call TRBJ2-3; D may be TRBD2 (5 bases). V was trimmed by 2 bases and J by 5 bases, leaving 9 bases between them. Germline-derived CDR1 and CDR2 are SGHDT and YYEEEE. The CDR3 runs to 13 residues.

The V and J genes are TRBV7-6 and TRBJ2-5, with TRBD1 matching 8 bases. J lost 7 bases, V lost 5 bases, and 9 bases had no gene match. The CDR3 length is 14 residues. Germline V gives CDR1 SGHVS, CDR2 FNYEAQ. The CDR3 region is CASSRGTGEGTQYF. The CDR3 DNA reads as TGTGCCAGCAGCCGGGGGACAGGCGAGGGGACCCAGTACTTC.

The genes are TRBV29-1 and TRBJ2-5; 9 nucleotides align to TRBD2. Germline V gives CDR1 SQVTM, CDR2 ANQGSEA. This CDR3 comprises 15 residues. The V segment lost 3 bases and the J segment 1 base; nucleotides outside the gene matches: 6. The CDR3 reads CSVDRAGGFQETQYF. The CDR3, as DNA: TGCAGCGTTGATAGAGCGGGGGGTTTCCAAGAGACCCAGTACTTC.

The chain couples TRBV30 to TRBJ2-3; 8 bases map to TRBD2. Germline V gene sequence: CDR1 GTSNPN, CDR2 SVGIG (reference sequence). The CDR3 sequence is 14 residues long. The J segment lost 6 bases and the V segment lost 0 bases, leaving 5 bases of the junction unmatched. The CDR3 sequence is CAWSVPGGGDTQYF. As DNA, the CDR3 is TGTGCCTGGAGTGTACCCGGCGGGGGGGATACGCAGTATTTT. Variable domain in full (rest from reference TRBV30 and TRBJ2-3): SQTIHQWPATLVQPVGSPLSLECTVEGTSNPNLYWYRQAAGRGLQLLFYSVGIGQISSEVPQNLSASRPQDRQFILSSKKLLLSDSGFYLCAWSVPGGGDTQYFGPGTRLTVL.

The rearrangement joins TRBV19 to TRBJ1-2; 9 positions match TRBD1. With 9 bases clipped from V and 3 bases from J, the junction kept 8 bases outside the gene matches. This CDR3 is built from 14 residues. Germline loops: CDR1 LNHDA, CDR2 SQIVND (reference sequence). The CDR3 DNA reads TGTGCCAGCGGCCGGGACAGGGCCCACTATGGCTACACCTTC. Its translation is CASGRDRAHYGYTF.